What follows are 22 T cell receptor beta chains derived from one specimen sequenced in a study of CD8 T cells in ankylosing spondylitis. MiXCR, run by TCRdb on the 5' RACE reads, gives a single entry per CDR3 protein. The sample contains fewer than 200,000 distinct CDR3 sequences, roughly 10% of which appear only once. The specimen was blood, either unsorted or a sorted T cell fraction (not recorded which). These receptors all come from a female donor with ankylosing spondylitis or in good health (not recorded which).

In its sample, this clonotype was seen many times. The CDR3 region is CASSVGTDMNTEAFF. The CDR3, as DNA: TGTGCCAGCAGCGTAGGTACAGATATGAACACTGAAGCTTTCTTT. The chain recombines TRBV9 with TRBJ1-1; no clear D gene. The CDR3 spans 15 residues. Looked up from germline, CDR1 is SGDLS and CDR2 is YYNGEE. The germline V and J ends were trimmed by 0 bases and 0 bases, with 9 bases remaining between them. Based on the CDR3 plus reference TRBV9 and TRBJ1-1, the full variable domain is DSGVTQTPKHLITATGQRVTLRCSPRSGDLSVYWYQQSLDQGLQFLIQYYNGEERAKGNILERFSAQQFPDLHSELNLSSLELGDSALYFCASSVGTDMNTEAFFGQGTRLTVV.

The J gene is TRBJ2-1, the V gene TRBV28; 7 bases line up with TRBD2. There are 15 residues in the CDR3. V gave up 6 bases and J gave up 5 bases; unmatched junction bases: 10. Germline V CDR1 and CDR2: MDHEN, SYDVKM. The CDR3 DNA reads TGTGCCAGCAGCCTCGGGGTAGCGGGTAACAATGAGCAGTTCTTC. Encoded protein: CASSLGVAGNNEQFF.

Only a few counts were recorded for this clonotype. V gene TRBV9 combines with J gene TRBJ1-2, with a weak D call TRBD1 (5 bases). The CDR3 has 14 residues. V was trimmed by 3 bases and J by 9 bases, leaving 18 bases between them. The germline V gene has CDR1 SGDLS and CDR2 YYNGEE. CDR3 region: CASSARDPLESYTF. CDR3 sequence (DNA): TGTGCCAGCAGCGCCCGGGACCCCCTGGAAAGCTACACCTTC.

V and J are TRBV7-6 and TRBJ2-2; D is perhaps TRBD2 (6 bases). Germline CDR1 SGHVS, CDR2 FNYEAQ. The CDR3 extends over 16 amino acids. V was pared by 4 bases and J by 5 bases, with 17 bases between. The CDR3 DNA is TGTGCCAGCAGCTCAGAATCCGGGAGAGAAACCGGGGAGCTGTTTTTT. Translation gives CASSSESGRETGELFF.

V is TRBV6-5 and J is TRBJ2-3; no clear D. The V and J ends lost 4 bases and 5 bases respectively, with 13 bases between them. Germline assignment: CDR1 MNHEY and CDR2 SVGAGI. The CDR3 totals 14 residues. Here the CDR3 reads CASSLGKSVDTQYF. The DNA for the CDR3 is TGTGCCAGCAGTTTGGGGAAGTCGGTAGATACGCAGTATTTT.

The genes are TRBV15 and TRBJ2-1; D may be TRBD1 or TRBD2 (6 bases each). Trimming shortened V by 11 bases and J by 7 bases, and 15 bases separated the two germline ends. The CDR3 totals 12 residues. CDR1 and CDR2 (germline): LNHNV, YYDKDF (reference sequence). The CDR3 sequence: CASLQGGNEQFF. CDR3 coding DNA: TGTGCCTCCTTACAGGGAGGAAATGAGCAGTTCTTC. Filled out from reference TRBV15 and TRBJ2-1, the complete variable domain reads DAMVIQNPRYQVTQFGKPVTLSCSQTLNHNVMYWYQQKSSQAPKLLFHYYDKDFNNEADTPDNFQSRRPNTSFCFLDIRSPGLGDTAMYLCASLQGGNEQFFGPGTRLTVL.

The rearrangement uses TRBV6-2 or TRBV6-3 and TRBJ2-7, with D uncertain. Germline CDR1 MNHEY, CDR2 SVGEGT. V lost 2 bases to trimming and J lost 7 bases, with 9 bases between them. This CDR3 is built from 12 residues. The CDR3 DNA follows: TGTGCCAGCAGTTACCCCCCGGTAGAGCAGTACTTC. It codes for CASSYPPVEQYF.

The chain has TRBV3-1 and TRBJ2-6, with D perhaps being TRBD1 or TRBD2 (6 bases each). Germline CDR1 is LGHDT and CDR2 is YNNKEL (reference sequence). The CDR3 consists of 18 residues. V was clipped by 5 bases and J by 2 bases, with 19 bases between them. The CDR3 DNA reads TGTGCCAGCAGCAAACAGGCCCACAGGGAGGCTGGGGCCAACGTCCTGACTTTC. The encoded protein is CASSKQAHREAGANVLTF. Drawing the rest from reference TRBV3-1 and TRBJ2-6, the complete variable domain is DTAVSQTPKYLVTQMGNDKSIKCEQNLGHDTMYWYKQDSKKFLKIMFSYNNKELIINETVPNRFSPKSPDKAHLNLHINSLELGDSAVYFCASSKQAHREAGANVLTFGAGSRLTVL.

This clonotype was seen at least ten times. The chain combines TRBV12-3 or TRBV12-4 with TRBJ2-1; TRBD2 matches 11 bases. The CDR3 extends over 14 amino acids. Trimming at V came to 5 bases and at J to 4 bases, leaving 1 base not matched to a gene. The CDR3 loop reads CASSRLAGYNEQFF. The CDR3 nucleotides are TGTGCCAGCAGTAGACTAGCGGGATACAATGAGCAGTTCTTC.

This clonotype showed up just a few times. The chain carries TRBV7-2 and TRBJ2-7, with D perhaps matching TRBD1 (5 bases). Germline V gene data show CDR1 as SGHTA and CDR2 as FQGNSA. Trimming left V 5 bases short and J 7 bases short, with 9 bases between. There are 11 residues in the CDR3. The CDR3 sequence is CASSQGHEQYF. The CDR3 DNA reads TGTGCCAGCAGCCAGGGTCATGAGCAGTACTTC. Drawing the rest from reference TRBV7-2 and TRBJ2-7, the complete variable domain is GAGVSQSPSNKVTEKGKDVELRCDPISGHTALYWYRQSLGQGLEFLIYFQGNSAPDKSGLPSDRFSAERTGGSVSTLTIQRTQQEDSAVYLCASSQGHEQYFGPGTRLTVT.

This clonotype was detected many times. This chain links TRBV29-1 with TRBJ2-1; D call uncertain. CDR1 and CDR2 from the germline V gene are SQVTM and ANQGSEA. This CDR3 contains 15 residues. The V end was cut by 1 base, the J end by 9 bases, with 19 bases between. Here the CDR3 reads CSVEVINSFGGEQFF. The CDR3 DNA sequence: TGCAGCGTTGAAGTAATAAACTCGTTTGGTGGTGAGCAGTTCTTC.

The chain uses TRBV2 and TRBJ2-5; 8 bases are a match to TRBD1. The ends lost 5 bases at V and 2 bases at J; junction bases unmatched: 4. Germline V lookup: CDR1 SNHLY, CDR2 FYNNEI. The CDR3 consists of 14 residues. CDR3 DNA sequence: TGTGCCAGCAGTACATGGACAGGGCAAGAGACCCAGTACTTC. This gives the protein CASSTWTGQETQYF.

This clonotype appeared a few times. The CDR3 loop reads CASSFGGRSAEQFF. CDR3 sequence (DNA): TGTGCCAGCAGTTTTGGCGGGAGGTCCGCTGAGCAGTTCTTC. This chain uses TRBV27 with TRBJ2-1; 8 positions agree with TRBD2. Losses at the gene ends were 3 bases for V and 9 bases for J; bases not matched to a gene: 7. Per germline, CDR1 MNHEY and CDR2 SMNVEV (reference sequence). The CDR3 totals 14 residues.

This clonotype was detected a few times. The CDR3 region is CSASSVPGGEQYF. CDR3 bases: TGCAGTGCCTCTAGCGTCCCAGGAGGCGAGCAGTACTTC. The chain has TRBV20-1 and TRBJ2-7; D is perhaps TRBD2 (6 bases). V lost 6 bases, J lost 6 bases, and 18 bases lay in between. The germline CDR1 and CDR2 sequences are DFQATT and SNEGSKA (reference sequence). The CDR3 consists of 13 residues.

A few counts support this clonotype. This rearrangement joins TRBV6-2 or TRBV6-3 to TRBJ1-5; TRBD1 matches at 9 bases. The CDR3 is 13 amino acids. Germline assignment: CDR1 MNHEY and CDR2 SVGEGT. The V segment lost 8 bases and the J segment 7 bases; nucleotides outside the gene matches: 6. The CDR3 is CASGTGWGQPQHF. The CDR3 DNA reads TGTGCCAGCGGGACAGGGTGGGGGCAGCCCCAGCATTTT.

The sample holds a few counts of this clonotype. DNA for the CDR3: TGTGCCAGCAGCCGACTTGACATTGGGTATTACAATGAGCAGTTCTTC. It encodes CASSRLDIGYYNEQFF. V gene TRBV14 combines with J gene TRBJ2-1; no reliable D call. The CDR3 has 16 amino acids. CDR1 SGHDN and CDR2 FVKESK come from the germline V gene. Trimming pared 4 bases from V and 4 bases from J, leaving 17 bases between.

There are a few counts of this clonotype. The chain carries TRBV30 and TRBJ2-7; 7 positions match TRBD2. CDR1 and CDR2 (germline): GTSNPN, SVGIG (reference sequence). V was clipped by 0 bases and J by 6 bases; unmatched bases: 8. The CDR3 spans 14 residues. CDR3 sequence reads: CAWSVRAGTSEQYF. DNA for the CDR3: TGTGCCTGGAGTGTACGAGCGGGAACAAGCGAGCAGTACTTC.

V usage is TRBV28 and J usage is TRBJ2-5; TRBD2 matches at 7 bases. CDR3 length equals 16 residues. Germline assignment: CDR1 MDHEN and CDR2 SYDVKM. Trimming removed 5 bases from V and 4 bases from J; junction bases left unmatched: 13. CDR3 residues: CASSLLGGGLGETQYF. The CDR3 DNA sequence: TGTGCCAGCAGTCTCCTAGGCGGGGGTTTGGGAGAGACCCAGTACTTC.

The table lists this clonotype with a few counts. V gene TRBV7-9 combines with J gene TRBJ2-1; no firm D call. V lost 8 bases and J 0 bases, leaving 5 bases between the germline ends. Germline V gene sequence: CDR1 SEHNR, CDR2 FQNEAQ (reference sequence). This CDR3 comprises 12 residues. The CDR3 DNA sequence: TGTGCCAGCTCCGACTCCTACAATGAGCAGTTCTTC. Protein sequence: CASSDSYNEQFF.

The chain recombines TRBV6-2 or TRBV6-3 with TRBJ1-2; D is ambiguous. The V gene lost 5 bases and the J gene lost 8 bases, with 15 bases spanning the gap. This CDR3 is built from 13 residues. Germline CDR1 is MNHEY and CDR2 is SVGEGT. The CDR3 DNA is TGTGCCAGCAGTCCACCCGCCCCTGGAGGCTACACCTTC. Translating gives CASSPPAPGGYTF.

This clonotype has just a few counts. V and J are TRBV5-5 and TRBJ1-5; D gene unclear. The V gene's germline CDR1 is SGHKS and CDR2 YYEKEE (reference sequence). V lost 4 bases to trimming and J lost 0 bases, with 8 bases between them. This CDR3 region has 14 residues. The CDR3 region is CASSPSGSNQPQHF. The DNA of the CDR3 is TGTGCCAGCAGCCCGAGCGGTAGCAATCAGCCCCAGCATTTT. Looking up the rest from reference TRBV5-5 and TRBJ1-5 gives the full variable domain: DAGVTQSPTHLIKTRGQQVTLRCSPISGHKSVSWYQQVLGQGPQFIFQYYEKEERGRGNFPDRFSARQFPNYSSELNVNALLLGDSALYLCASSPSGSNQPQHFGDGTRLSIL.

This clonotype appeared a few times. This chain connects TRBV7-9 to TRBJ2-7, with D hard to call. Looked up from germline, CDR1 is SEHNR and CDR2 is FQNEAQ (reference sequence). The V gene lost 1 base and the J gene lost 6 bases, with 4 bases spanning the gap. The CDR3 is 11 amino acids. The CDR3 DNA reads as TGTGCCAGCAGCTTAGGGGCCGAGCAGTACTTC. Translation gives CASSLGAEQYF.